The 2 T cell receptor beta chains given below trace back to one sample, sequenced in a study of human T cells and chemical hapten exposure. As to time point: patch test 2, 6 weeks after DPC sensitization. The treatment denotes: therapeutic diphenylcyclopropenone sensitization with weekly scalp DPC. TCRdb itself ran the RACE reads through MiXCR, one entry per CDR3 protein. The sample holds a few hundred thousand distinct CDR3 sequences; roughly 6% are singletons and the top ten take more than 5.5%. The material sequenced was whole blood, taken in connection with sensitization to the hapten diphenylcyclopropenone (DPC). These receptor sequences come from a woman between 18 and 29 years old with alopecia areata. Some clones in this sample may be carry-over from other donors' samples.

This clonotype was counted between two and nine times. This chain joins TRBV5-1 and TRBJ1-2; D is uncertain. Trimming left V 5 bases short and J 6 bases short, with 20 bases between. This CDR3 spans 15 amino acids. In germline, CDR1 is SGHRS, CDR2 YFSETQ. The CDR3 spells CASRHRGGSTDGYTF. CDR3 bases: TGCGCCAGCAGGCATAGAGGAGGTTCGACCGATGGCTACACCTTC.

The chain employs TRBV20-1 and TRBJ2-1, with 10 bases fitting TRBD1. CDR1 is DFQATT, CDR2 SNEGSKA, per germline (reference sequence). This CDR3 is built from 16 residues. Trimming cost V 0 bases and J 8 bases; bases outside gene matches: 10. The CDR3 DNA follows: TGCAGTGCTAGAGACTTTGGGACAGGGGTAAGGGATGAGCAGTTCTTC. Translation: CSARDFGTGVRDEQFF.